This T cell receptor (beta chain) is from a study of Ad26.COV2.S vaccination and SARS-CoV-2 variants. The CDR3 loop spans 15 amino acids. Trimming removed 0 bases at V and 0 bases at J, with 7 bases between. CDR1 is SEHNR, CDR2 FQNEAQ, per germline (reference sequence). Assay used: immunoSEQ multiplex PCR; TCRdb lists only in-frame clones, some missing. Among more than 300,000 clones listed, approximately 90% were seen once. This clone has a single count. Treatment indicated: roughly 19 received Ad26.COV2.S at low or high dose, single or two shots; 5 received placebo; per-sample allocation not given. Specimens were obtained on day 63 following the first vaccine or placebo injection.

The sequencing here drew on peripheral blood, taken in a trial of Ad26.COV2.S vaccine versus placebo. This chain uses TRBV7-9 with TRBJ2-3; D remains ambiguous. This TCR was recovered from a person aged 18-60 years who received the Ad26.COV2.S COVID-19 vaccine or a placebo. This CDR3 reads CASSLAGRSTDTQYF. Here the CDR3 DNA reads TGTGCCAGCAGCTTAGCTGGCAGAAGCACAGATACGCAGTATTTT.